This entry is about one T cell receptor beta chain. Original handling: Amplifying reference gene primers gave estimates of nucleated cell counts. The table came from immunoSEQ multiplex PCR; TCRdb's copy has only in-frame clones and leaves some out. Clonal size and the V and J genes are those of that table, whereas D and trimming came from the DNA. The sample lists 150,000 or so clones, around 80% occurring once. The data derive from a study of blood T cell repertoires in COVID-19. In the study overall: The origin of the acute and convalescent COVID-19 samples was the United States, Italy and Spain. T cells, B-cell-depleted T cells, or PBMCs provided the cDNA or gDNA that served as material.

Trimming left V 6 bases short and J 0 bases short, with 14 bases between. Germline assignment: CDR1 MNHEY and CDR2 SMNVEV (reference sequence). The CDR3 contains 15 residues. Sequencing input: peripheral blood. This clonotype was obtained from a woman of 80 years or more with active or convalescent COVID-19. The chain employs TRBV27 and TRBJ1-1, with D possibly being TRBD1 (5 bases). CDR3 in DNA: TGTGCCAGCAGACGGGGGGGATACATGAACACTGAAGCTTTCTTT. It specifies CASRRGGYMNTEAFF.